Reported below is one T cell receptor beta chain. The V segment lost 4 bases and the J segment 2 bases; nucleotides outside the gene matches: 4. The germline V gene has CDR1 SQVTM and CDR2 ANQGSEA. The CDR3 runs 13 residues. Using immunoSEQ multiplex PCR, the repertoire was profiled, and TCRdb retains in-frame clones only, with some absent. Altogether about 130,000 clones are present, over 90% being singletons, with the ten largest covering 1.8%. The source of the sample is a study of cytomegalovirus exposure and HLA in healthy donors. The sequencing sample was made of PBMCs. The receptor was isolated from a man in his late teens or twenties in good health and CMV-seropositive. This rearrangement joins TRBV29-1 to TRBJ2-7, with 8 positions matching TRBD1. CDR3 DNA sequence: TGCAGCGTTGTCCCAGGGGGCGCCTACGAGCAGTACTTC. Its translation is CSVVPGGAYEQYF.